This T cell receptor (beta chain) was found in a study of blood T cells in healthy people across ages. The use of a sample-barcoded 5' primer and a J-beta primer mix characterized a second PCR of roughly 6 to 11 cycles. One entry per CDR3 protein, called by TCRdb with MiXCR from the 5' RACE reads. Of approximately 810,000 distinct CDR3 sequences in the sample, 29% were seen once. V was cut by 2 bases and J by 0 bases, with 16 bases left in between. The CDR3 contains 18 residues. Germline V gene data show CDR1 as MNHEY and CDR2 as SVGAGI. For this clonotype: A read error may be the cause here, since a much bigger clone is one base away.

Isolated per sample were at least 7 million PBMCs. This sequence joins TRBV6-5 and TRBJ1-4; possibly TRBD1 for D (5 bases). Material: blood. The sequence was collected from a woman older than 75 in good health. The CDR3 DNA sequence: TGTGCCAGCAGTTACAGCAGGGCTGACCCCGCAACTAATGAAAAACTGTTTTTT. Amino acids: CASSYSRADPATNEKLFF.